A single sample gave rise to the 13 T cell receptor beta chains below, sequenced in a study of T cells in localized non-small cell lung cancer. Sequenced by immunoSEQ multiplex PCR; TCRdb stores in-frame clones only, minus some. The sample consists of 50,000 to 60,000 clones, around three quarters of them appearing once. The sample was PBMCs, taken before any cancer treatment. These receptor sequences come from a woman aged 35 to 70 with stage II lung adenocarcinoma.

The chain recombines TRBV7-8 with TRBJ2-1; D is perhaps TRBD2 (5 bases). V was cut by 2 bases and J by 6 bases, with 11 bases left in between. The CDR3 runs 14 residues. Germline V lookup: CDR1 SGHVS, CDR2 FQNEAQ. For the CDR3, the DNA is TGTGCCAGCAGCTTACCTCTAGGACTCAATGAGCAGTTCTTC. It codes for CASSLPLGLNEQFF.

The V gene is TRBV28, the J gene TRBJ2-7; unclear D gene. Trimming shortened V by 5 bases and J by 4 bases, and 9 bases separated the two germline ends. Looked up from germline, CDR1 is MDHEN and CDR2 is SYDVKM. This CDR3 has 12 amino acids. The CDR3 spells CASSPQLYEQYF. DNA of the CDR3: TGTGCCAGCAGTCCCCAGCTATACGAGCAGTACTTC.

The genes are TRBV5-8 and TRBJ2-3, with D unresolved. V dropped 2 bases and J dropped 2 bases, with 6 bases sitting between them. The V gene's germline CDR1 is SGHTS and CDR2 YDEGEE. The CDR3 is 13 amino acids. In DNA form, the CDR3 reads TGTGCCAGCAGCTTTTCCCTCACAGATACGCAGTATTTT. Its translation is CASSFSLTDTQYF.

V gene TRBV29-1 combines with J gene TRBJ2-1; TRBD1 aligns across 8 bases. The CDR3 has 15 amino acids. Germline V gene data show CDR1 as SQVTM and CDR2 as ANQGSEA. After removal of 4 bases from V and 0 bases from J, the junction contained 5 bases not matched to a gene. The CDR3 spells CSVVPGTGSYNEQFF. DNA of the CDR3: TGCAGCGTTGTGCCGGGGACAGGCTCCTACAATGAGCAGTTCTTC.

The V call is TRBV5-5, the J call TRBJ1-5, with D unresolved. Germline lookup yields CDR1 SGHKS and CDR2 YYEKEE (reference sequence). V shed 3 bases and J shed 5 bases, with 9 bases lying between them. The CDR3 is 13 amino acids. CDR3: CASSSTEDQPQHF. As DNA, the CDR3 is TGTGCCAGCAGCTCCACCGAAGATCAGCCCCAGCATTTT.

This clone was counted a single time. V gene TRBV2 combines with J gene TRBJ1-4; weak D call: TRBD1 (6 bases). Germline assignment: CDR1 SNHLY and CDR2 FYNNEI. Deletions cut 8 bases from V and 8 bases from J, with 24 bases between. This CDR3 is 16 amino acids long. The CDR3, as DNA: TGTGCCAGCGAGAAGGACGAGGACAGAGAAGACGAAAAACTGTTTTTT. Translation: CASEKDEDREDEKLFF.

There are a few counts of this clone. The chain has TRBV4-1 and TRBJ2-7, with 8 bases matching TRBD1. The CDR3 loop spans 13 amino acids. Germline CDR1 reads MGHRA; CDR2 reads YSYEKL. The V gene end was trimmed by 2 bases and the J gene end by 4 bases; junction bases not matched to a gene: 1. The CDR3 is CASSQRTGYEQYF. The CDR3 bases are TGCGCCAGCAGCCAACGGACAGGGTACGAGCAGTACTTC.

This clone was seen more than once but under ten times. The junction shows a germline mismatch at one end, possibly a read error. This chain joins TRBV7-7 and TRBJ1-3; D remains ambiguous. Germline V gene lookup returns CDR1 SSHAT and CDR2 FNYEAQ (reference sequence). The length of the CDR3 is 13 residues. The DNA for the CDR3 is TGTGCTAGCAGCTTGGCGGACGGAAACACCATATATTTT. Its protein product is CASSLADGNTIYF.

This clone appeared a few times. The J gene is TRBJ1-1, the V gene TRBV5-4, with 11 bases that match TRBD1. CDR3 length: 15 residues. Per germline, CDR1 SGHNT and CDR2 YYREEE (reference sequence). V dropped 4 bases and J dropped 0; count of bases not matched to a gene: 2. The CDR3 loop reads CASSRTGGLNTEAFF. The CDR3 region has the DNA TGTGCCAGCAGCAGGACAGGGGGCCTGAACACTGAAGCTTTCTTT.

The chain has TRBV25-1 and TRBJ2-3; no firm D call. Germline CDR1 is MGHDK and CDR2 is SYGVNS. Deletions cut 3 bases from V and 2 bases from J, with 15 bases between. The CDR3 extends over 16 amino acids. The chain's CDR3 is CASSDGVERNTDTQYF. The CDR3 DNA is TGTGCCAGCAGTGACGGAGTGGAACGGAACACAGATACGCAGTATTTT. Drawing the rest from reference TRBV25-1 and TRBJ2-3, the complete variable domain is EADIYQTPRYLVIGTGKKITLECSQTMGHDKMYWYQQDPGMELHLIHYSYGVNSTEKGDLSSESTVSRIRTEHFPLTLESARPSHTSQYLCASSDGVERNTDTQYFGPGTRLTVL.

V and J are TRBV6-4 and TRBJ2-1, with 8 bases fitting TRBD1. The CDR3 is 15 amino acids. V dropped 5 bases and J dropped 7; count of bases not matched to a gene: 10. The germline gives CDR1 MRHNA, CDR2 SNTAGT. CDR3 residues: CASSSTGEGYNEQFF. In DNA, the CDR3 is TGTGCCAGCAGTTCGACAGGGGAAGGATATAATGAGCAGTTCTTC.

The chain combines TRBV5-1 with TRBJ1-1; D is possibly TRBD1 (6 bases). This CDR3 comprises 14 residues. V was shortened by 3 bases and J by 3 bases, with 12 bases between the two germline ends. Germline CDR1 reads SGHRS; CDR2 reads YFSETQ. CDR3 amino acids: CASSSGGADTEAFF. CDR3 bases: TGCGCCAGCAGCTCCGGGGGGGCGGACACTGAAGCTTTCTTT.

The rearrangement uses TRBV19 and TRBJ2-2, with 9 bases matching TRBD1. V lost 6 bases to trimming and J lost 6 bases; unmatched junction nucleotides: 5. Germline values: CDR1 LNHDA, CDR2 SQIVND (reference sequence). This CDR3 is built from 14 residues. The CDR3 spells CASRGTGIAGELFF. CDR3 nucleotide sequence: TGTGCCAGTAGGGGGACAGGGATCGCCGGGGAGCTGTTTTTT.